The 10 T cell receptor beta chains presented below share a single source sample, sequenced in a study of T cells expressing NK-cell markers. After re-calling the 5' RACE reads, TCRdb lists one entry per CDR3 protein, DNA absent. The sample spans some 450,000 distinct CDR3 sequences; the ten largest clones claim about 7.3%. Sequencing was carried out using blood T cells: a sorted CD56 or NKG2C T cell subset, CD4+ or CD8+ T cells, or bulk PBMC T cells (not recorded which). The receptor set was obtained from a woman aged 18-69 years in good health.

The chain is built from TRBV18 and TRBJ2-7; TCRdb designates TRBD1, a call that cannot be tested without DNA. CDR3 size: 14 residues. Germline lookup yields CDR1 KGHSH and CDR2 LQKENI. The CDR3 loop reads CASSRDGGFYEQYF.

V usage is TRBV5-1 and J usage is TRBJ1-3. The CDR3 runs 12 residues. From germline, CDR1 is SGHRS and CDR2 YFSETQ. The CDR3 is CASISSGNTIYF. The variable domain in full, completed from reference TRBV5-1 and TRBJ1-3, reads KAGVTQTPRYLIKTRGQQVTLSCSPISGHRSVSWYQQTPGQGLQFLFEYFSETQRNKGNFPGRFSGRQFSNSRSEMNVSTLELGDSALYLCASISSGNTIYFGEGSWLTVV.

CDR3 sequence reads: CASSPGSGNIQYF. The V and J genes are TRBV27 and TRBJ2-4; the TCRdb call, TRBD1, lacks DNA for checking. The CDR3 has 13 residues. Per germline, CDR1 MNHEY and CDR2 SMNVEV (reference sequence).

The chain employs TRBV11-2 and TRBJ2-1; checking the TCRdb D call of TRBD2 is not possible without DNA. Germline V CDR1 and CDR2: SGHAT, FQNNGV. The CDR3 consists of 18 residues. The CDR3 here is CASTRGSTSGASYNEQFF.

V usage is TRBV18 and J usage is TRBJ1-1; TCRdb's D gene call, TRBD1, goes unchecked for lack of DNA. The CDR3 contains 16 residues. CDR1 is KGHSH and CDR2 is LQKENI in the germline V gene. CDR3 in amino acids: CASSPPFIGTNTEAFF.

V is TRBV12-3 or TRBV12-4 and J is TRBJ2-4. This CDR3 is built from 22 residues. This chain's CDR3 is CASSLRKLKGQDKLLAKNIQYF.

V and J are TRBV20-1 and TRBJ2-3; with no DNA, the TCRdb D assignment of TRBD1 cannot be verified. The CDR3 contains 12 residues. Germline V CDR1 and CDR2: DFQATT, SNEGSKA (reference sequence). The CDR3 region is CSAHRDADTQYF.

CDR3 protein: CASSPHSSGTSYEQYF. The V and J genes are TRBV3-1 and TRBJ2-7; there is no DNA to check the TCRdb D call of TRBD2. This CDR3 has 16 residues. Germline V gene data show CDR1 as LGHDT and CDR2 as YNNKEL (reference sequence).

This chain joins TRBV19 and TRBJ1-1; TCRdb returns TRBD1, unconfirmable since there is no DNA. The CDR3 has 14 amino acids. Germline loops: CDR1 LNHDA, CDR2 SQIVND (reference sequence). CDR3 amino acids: CASGQTGGDTEAFF.

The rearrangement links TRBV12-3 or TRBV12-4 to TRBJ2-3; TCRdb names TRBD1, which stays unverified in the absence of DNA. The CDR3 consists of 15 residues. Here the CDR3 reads CASSSMRGVTDTQYF.